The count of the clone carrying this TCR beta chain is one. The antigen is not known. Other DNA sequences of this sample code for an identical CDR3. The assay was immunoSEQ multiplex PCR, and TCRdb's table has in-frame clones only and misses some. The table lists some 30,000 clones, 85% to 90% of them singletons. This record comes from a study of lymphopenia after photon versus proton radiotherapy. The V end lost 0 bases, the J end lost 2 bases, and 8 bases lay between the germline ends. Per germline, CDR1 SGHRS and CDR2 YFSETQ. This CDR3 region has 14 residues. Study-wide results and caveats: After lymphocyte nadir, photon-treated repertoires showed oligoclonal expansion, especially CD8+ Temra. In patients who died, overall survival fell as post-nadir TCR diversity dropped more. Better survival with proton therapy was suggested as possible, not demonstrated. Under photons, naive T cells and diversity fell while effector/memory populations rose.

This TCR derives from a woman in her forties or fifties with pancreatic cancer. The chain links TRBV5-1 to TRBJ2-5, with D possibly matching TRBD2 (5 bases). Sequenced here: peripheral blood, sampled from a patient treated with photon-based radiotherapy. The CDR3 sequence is CASSLGGGQETQYF. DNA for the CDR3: TGCGCCAGCAGCTTGGGTGGAGGTCAAGAGACCCAGTACTTC.